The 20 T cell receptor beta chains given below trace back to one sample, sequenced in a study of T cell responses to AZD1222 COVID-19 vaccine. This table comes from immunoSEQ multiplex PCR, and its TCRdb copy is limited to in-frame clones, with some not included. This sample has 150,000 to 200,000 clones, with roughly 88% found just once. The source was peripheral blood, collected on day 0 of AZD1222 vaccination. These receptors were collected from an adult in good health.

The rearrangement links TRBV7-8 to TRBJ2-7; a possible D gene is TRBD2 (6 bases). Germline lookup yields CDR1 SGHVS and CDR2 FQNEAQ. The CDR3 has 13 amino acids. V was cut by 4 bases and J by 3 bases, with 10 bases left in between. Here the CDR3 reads CASSYSEGYEQYF. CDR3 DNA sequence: TGTGCCAGCAGCTATTCGGAGGGCTACGAGCAGTACTTC.

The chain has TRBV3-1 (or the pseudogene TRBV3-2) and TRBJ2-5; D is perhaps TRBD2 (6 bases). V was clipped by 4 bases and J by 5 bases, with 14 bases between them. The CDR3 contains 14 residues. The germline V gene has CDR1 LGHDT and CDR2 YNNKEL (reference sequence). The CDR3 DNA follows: TGTGCCAGCAGCCCGCCGGGGGTGTTCGAGACCCAGTACTTC. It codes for CASSPPGVFETQYF.

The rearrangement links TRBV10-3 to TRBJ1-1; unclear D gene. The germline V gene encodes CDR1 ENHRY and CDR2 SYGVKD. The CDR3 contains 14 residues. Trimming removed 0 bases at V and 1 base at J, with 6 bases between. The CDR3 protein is CAISESGRNTEAFF. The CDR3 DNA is TGTGCCATCAGTGAGTCTGGCAGGAACACTGAAGCTTTCTTT.

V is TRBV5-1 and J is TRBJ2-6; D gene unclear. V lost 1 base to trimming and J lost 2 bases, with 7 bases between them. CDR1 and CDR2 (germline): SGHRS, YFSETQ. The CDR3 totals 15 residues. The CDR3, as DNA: TGCGCCAGCAGCTTGACGGTAGCTGGGGCCAACGTCCTGACTTTC. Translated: CASSLTVAGANVLTF.

CDR3 in amino acids: CASSLRPGELFF. For the CDR3, the DNA is TGTGCCAGCAGTTTGCGGCCCGGGGAGCTGTTTTTT. The J gene is TRBJ2-2, the V gene TRBV12-3 or TRBV12-4; no clear D. Trimming removed 3 bases from V and 6 bases from J, with 5 bases in between. The CDR3 loop spans 12 amino acids.

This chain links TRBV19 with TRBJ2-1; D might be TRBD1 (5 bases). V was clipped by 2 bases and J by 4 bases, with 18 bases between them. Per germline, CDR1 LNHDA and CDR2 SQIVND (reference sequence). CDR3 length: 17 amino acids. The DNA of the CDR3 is TGTGCCAGTAGTATAACAGGACCGGAAAAGATTTACAATGAGCAGTTCTTC. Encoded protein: CASSITGPEKIYNEQFF. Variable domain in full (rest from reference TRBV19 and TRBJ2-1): DGGITQSPKYLFRKEGQNVTLSCEQNLNHDAMYWYRQDPGQGLRLIYYSQIVNDFQKGDIAEGYSVSREKKESFPLTVTSAQKNPTAFYLCASSITGPEKIYNEQFFGPGTRLTVL.

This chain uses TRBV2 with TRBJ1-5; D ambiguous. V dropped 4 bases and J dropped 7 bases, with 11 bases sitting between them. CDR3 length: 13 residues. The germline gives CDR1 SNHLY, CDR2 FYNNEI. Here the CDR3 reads CASSGETRQPQHF. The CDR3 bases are TGTGCCAGCAGTGGTGAAACTCGCCAGCCCCAGCATTTT.

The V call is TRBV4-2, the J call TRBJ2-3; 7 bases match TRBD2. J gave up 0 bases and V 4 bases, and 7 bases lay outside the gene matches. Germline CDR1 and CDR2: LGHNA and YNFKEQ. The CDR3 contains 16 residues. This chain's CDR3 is CASSPFQRGSTDTQYF. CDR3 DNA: TGTGCCAGCAGCCCTTTTCAGCGGGGAAGCACAGATACGCAGTATTTT.

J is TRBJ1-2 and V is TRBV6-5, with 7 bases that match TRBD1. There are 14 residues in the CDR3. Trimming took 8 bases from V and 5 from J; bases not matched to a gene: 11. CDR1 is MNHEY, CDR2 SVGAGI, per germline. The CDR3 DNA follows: TGTGCCAGCTGCCGGGACAGCGGGATGTATGGCTACACCTTC. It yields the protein CASCRDSGMYGYTF.

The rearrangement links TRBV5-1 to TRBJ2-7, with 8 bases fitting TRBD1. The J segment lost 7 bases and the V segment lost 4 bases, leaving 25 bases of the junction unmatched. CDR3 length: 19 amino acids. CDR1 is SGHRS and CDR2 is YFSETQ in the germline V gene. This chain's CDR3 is CASSLGRRGQGKDSVEQYF. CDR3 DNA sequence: TGCGCCAGCAGCCTTGGAAGGCGTGGACAGGGAAAAGATTCGGTGGAGCAGTACTTC. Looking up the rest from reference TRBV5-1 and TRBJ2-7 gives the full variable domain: KAGVTQTPRYLIKTRGQQVTLSCSPISGHRSVSWYQQTPGQGLQFLFEYFSETQRNKGNFPGRFSGRQFSNSRSEMNVSTLELGDSALYLCASSLGRRGQGKDSVEQYFGPGTRLTVT.

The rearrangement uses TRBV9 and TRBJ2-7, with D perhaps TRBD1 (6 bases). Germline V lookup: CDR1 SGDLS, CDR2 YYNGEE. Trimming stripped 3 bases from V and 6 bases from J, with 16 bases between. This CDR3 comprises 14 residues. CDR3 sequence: CASSGSQGPVEQYF. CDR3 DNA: TGTGCCAGCAGCGGATCTCAGGGGCCTGTCGAGCAGTACTTC.

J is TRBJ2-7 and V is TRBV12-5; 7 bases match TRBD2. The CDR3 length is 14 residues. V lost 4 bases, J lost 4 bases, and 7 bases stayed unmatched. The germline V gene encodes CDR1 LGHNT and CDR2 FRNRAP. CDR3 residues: CASGSRSSGYEQYF. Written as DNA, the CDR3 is TGTGCTAGTGGTTCTCGCTCTAGCGGTTACGAGCAGTACTTC.

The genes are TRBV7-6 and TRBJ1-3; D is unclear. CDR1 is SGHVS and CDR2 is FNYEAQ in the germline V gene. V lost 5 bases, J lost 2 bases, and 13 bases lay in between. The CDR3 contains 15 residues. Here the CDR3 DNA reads TGTGCCAGCAGCCCCTATCAACAAGCTGGAAACACCATATATTTT. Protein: CASSPYQQAGNTIYF.

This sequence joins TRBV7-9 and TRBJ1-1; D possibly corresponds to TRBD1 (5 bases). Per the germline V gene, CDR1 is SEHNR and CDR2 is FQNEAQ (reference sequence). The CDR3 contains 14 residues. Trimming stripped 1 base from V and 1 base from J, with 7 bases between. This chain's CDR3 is CASSLGTRNTEAFF. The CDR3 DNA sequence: TGTGCCAGCAGCTTAGGGACAAGGAACACTGAAGCTTTCTTT.

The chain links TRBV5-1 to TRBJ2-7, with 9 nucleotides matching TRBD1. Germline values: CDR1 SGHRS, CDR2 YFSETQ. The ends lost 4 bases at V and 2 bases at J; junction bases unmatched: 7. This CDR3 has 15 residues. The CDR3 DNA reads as TGCGCCAGCAGCAAAGAGGGACAGGGCCCCTACGAGCAGTACTTC. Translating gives CASSKEGQGPYEQYF. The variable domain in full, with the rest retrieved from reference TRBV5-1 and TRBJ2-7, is KAGVTQTPRYLIKTRGQQVTLSCSPISGHRSVSWYQQTPGQGLQFLFEYFSETQRNKGNFPGRFSGRQFSNSRSEMNVSTLELGDSALYLCASSKEGQGPYEQYFGPGTRLTVT.

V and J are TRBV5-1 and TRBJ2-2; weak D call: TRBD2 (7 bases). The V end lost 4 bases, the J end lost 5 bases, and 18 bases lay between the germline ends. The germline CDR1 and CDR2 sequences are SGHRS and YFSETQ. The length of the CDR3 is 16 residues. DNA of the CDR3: TGCGCCAGCAGCCAACGAACGGGGGGCTTGACCGGGGAGCTGTTTTTT. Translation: CASSQRTGGLTGELFF.

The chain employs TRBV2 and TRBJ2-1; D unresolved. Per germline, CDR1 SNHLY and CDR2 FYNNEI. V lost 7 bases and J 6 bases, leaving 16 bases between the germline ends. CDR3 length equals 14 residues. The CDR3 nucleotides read TGTGCCAGCACCGAGGTGTCAGTCCTCAATGAGCAGTTCTTC. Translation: CASTEVSVLNEQFF. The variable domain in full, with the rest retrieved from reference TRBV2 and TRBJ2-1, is EPEVTQTPSHQVTQMGQEVILRCVPISNHLYFYWYRQILGQKVEFLVSFYNNEISEKSEIFDDQFSVERPDGSNFTLKIRSTKLEDSAMYFCASTEVSVLNEQFFGPGTRLTVL.

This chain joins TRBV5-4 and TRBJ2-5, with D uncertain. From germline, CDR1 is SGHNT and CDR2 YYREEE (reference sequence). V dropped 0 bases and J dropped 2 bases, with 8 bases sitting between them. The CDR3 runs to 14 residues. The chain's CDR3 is CASSLAADQETQYF. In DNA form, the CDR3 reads TGTGCCAGCAGCTTGGCGGCGGATCAAGAGACCCAGTACTTC.

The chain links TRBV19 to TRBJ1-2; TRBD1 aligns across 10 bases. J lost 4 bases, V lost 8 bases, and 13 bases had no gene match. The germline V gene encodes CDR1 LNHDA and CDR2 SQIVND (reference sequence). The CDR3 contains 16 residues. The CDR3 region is CASGFMGDRGFYGYTF. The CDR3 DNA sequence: TGTGCCAGTGGGTTCATGGGGGACAGGGGATTCTATGGCTACACCTTC.

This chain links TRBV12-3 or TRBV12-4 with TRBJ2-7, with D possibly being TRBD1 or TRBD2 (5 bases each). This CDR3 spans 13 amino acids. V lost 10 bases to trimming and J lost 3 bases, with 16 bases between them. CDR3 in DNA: TGTGCCAATCAACGGGACCGACTCTACGAGCAGTACTTC. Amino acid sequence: CANQRDRLYEQYF.